These 25 T cell receptor beta chains came from one sample sequenced in a study of T cell responses to AZD1222 COVID-19 vaccine (dated by TCRdb to about 2021). Library generation was performed with the immunoSEQ multiplex PCR assay. Sourced from immuneACCESS, this table was stored by TCRdb with only in-frame sequences that have V and J called. A share of the clones is absent; for the studies checked, an unresolved V gene accounts for under half, and the remainder has no known explanation. The sample data list some 200,000 clones, and roughly 94% of these were observed just once. The top ten hold over 1.5% of the sample. Sample time point, as interpreted from the label and publication: about 28 days (+/-7) after the second vaccine dose. What the treatment or condition label conveys for this sample: meningococcal conjugate vaccine given as trial control. Specimen: peripheral blood, collected 28 days after the second dose of the MenACWY control vaccine. These TCRs come from an adult who received the MenACWY meningococcal vaccine as a control.

The V and J genes are TRBV5-1 and TRBJ2-7; maybe TRBD1 (5 bases). The CDR3 loop spans 15 amino acids. V was shortened by 1 base and J by 0 bases, with 11 bases between the two germline ends. Germline-derived CDR1 and CDR2 are SGHRS and YFSETQ. The CDR3 region has the DNA TGCGCCAGCAGCTTGTTGGCAGGGATCTCCTACGAGCAGTACTTC. Translating it yields CASSLLAGISYEQYF.

The chain links TRBV30 to TRBJ2-5; 9 nucleotides agree with TRBD2. This CDR3 has 15 residues. V shed 4 bases, J shed 5 bases, and the junction held 11 bases outside the gene matches. Germline V gene sequence: CDR1 GTSNPN, CDR2 SVGIG (reference sequence). The CDR3, as DNA: TGTGCCTGGAAGTCAGGCGGGAGGGCCAGGGAGACCCAGTACTTC. As protein: CAWKSGGRARETQYF.

V and J are TRBV5-1 and TRBJ2-7, with 10 bases fitting TRBD1. Germline-derived CDR1 and CDR2 are SGHRS and YFSETQ. Germline trimming cut 4 bases from V and 3 bases from J; bases unmatched to any gene: 7. The CDR3 consists of 15 residues. This CDR3 is CASSSPGQGIYEQYF. In nucleotides, the CDR3 is TGCGCCAGCAGCAGCCCGGGACAGGGGATCTACGAGCAGTACTTC. Looking up the rest from reference TRBV5-1 and TRBJ2-7 gives the full variable domain: KAGVTQTPRYLIKTRGQQVTLSCSPISGHRSVSWYQQTPGQGLQFLFEYFSETQRNKGNFPGRFSGRQFSNSRSEMNVSTLELGDSALYLCASSSPGQGIYEQYFGPGTRLTVT.

This chain joins TRBV19 and TRBJ2-1; D unresolved. V was trimmed by 0 bases and J by 0 bases, leaving 9 bases between them. From germline, CDR1 is LNHDA and CDR2 SQIVND (reference sequence). The CDR3 sequence is 16 residues long. In DNA, the CDR3 is TGTGCCAGTAGTATAGATCCCCCCGGCTCCTACAATGAGCAGTTCTTC. Its translation: CASSIDPPGSYNEQFF.

The table lists this clone with a count of one. J is TRBJ1-2 and V is TRBV5-1; the D is unclear. V was shortened by 2 bases and J by 5 bases, with 10 bases between the two germline ends. The CDR3 contains 13 residues. Germline CDR1 is SGHRS and CDR2 is YFSETQ. CDR3 bases: TGCGCCAGCAGCTTTGAGACGGCTTATGGCTACACCTTC. Its translation: CASSFETAYGYTF.

This clone was seen just once. This chain joins TRBV6-5 and TRBJ2-1; D gene unclear. V lost 6 bases and J 9 bases, leaving 12 bases between the germline ends. Germline V gene data show CDR1 as MNHEY and CDR2 as SVGAGI. The CDR3 is 12 amino acids. Here the CDR3 DNA reads TGTGCCAGCAGACCTGGGAACAGTGAGCAGTTCTTC. Amino acid sequence: CASRPGNSEQFF.

Remarks on this clone: A junction end diverges from the germline sequence, so it may reflect a read error. The chain combines TRBV9 with TRBJ1-2, with TRBD1 matching over 7 bases. This CDR3 has 10 residues. Germline loops: CDR1 SGDLS, CDR2 YYNGEE. CDR3 sequence: CASSPDRPSF. CDR3 nucleotides: TGTGCCAGCAGCCCGGACAGGCCTTCCTTC. Filled out from reference TRBV9 and TRBJ1-2, the complete variable domain reads DSGVTQTPKHLITATGQRVTLRCSPRSGDLSVYWYQQSLDQGLQFLIQYYNGEERAKGNILERFSAQQFPDLHSELNLSSLELGDSALYFCASSPDRPSFGSGTRLTVV.

The gene calls are TRBV2 and TRBJ2-7; D gene ambiguous. The V and J ends lost 4 bases and 1 base respectively, with 8 bases between them. CDR3 length: 13 amino acids. Looked up from germline, CDR1 is SNHLY and CDR2 is FYNNEI. CDR3 region: CASSVIGSYEQYF. As DNA, the CDR3 is TGTGCCAGCAGTGTCATAGGGTCCTACGAGCAGTACTTC.

The V and J genes are TRBV5-6 and TRBJ2-1, with TRBD2 matching over 10 bases. Germline trimming cut 5 bases from V and 9 bases from J; bases unmatched to any gene: 8. Germline-derived CDR1 and CDR2 are SGHDT and YYEEEE. CDR3 length: 14 residues. CDR3 in amino acids: CASRVSGGAFEQFF. The DNA for the CDR3 is TGTGCCAGCAGAGTGAGCGGGGGGGCGTTTGAGCAGTTCTTC.

V and J are TRBV7-9 and TRBJ2-7, with D uncertain. There are 12 residues in the CDR3. CDR1 is SEHNR and CDR2 is FQNEAQ in the germline V gene (reference sequence). The V end lost 5 bases, the J end lost 2 bases, and 7 bases lay between the germline ends. The CDR3 reads CASSPAAYEQYF. CDR3 coding DNA: TGTGCCAGCAGCCCTGCGGCCTACGAGCAGTACTTC.

The CDR3 is CASSPHDRDTIYF. In DNA, the CDR3 is TGTGCCAGCAGCCCGCACGACAGAGACACCATATATTTT. The chain is built from TRBV7-9 and TRBJ1-3; possible D gene TRBD1, 5 bases. The germline V gene has CDR1 SEHNR and CDR2 FQNEAQ (reference sequence). CDR3 length: 13 residues. The V end lost 5 bases, the J end lost 8 bases, and 13 bases lay between the germline ends. The variable domain in full, completed from reference TRBV7-9 and TRBJ1-3, reads DTGVSQNPRHKITKRGQNVTFRCDPISEHNRLYWYRQTLGQGPEFLTYFQNEAQLEKSRLLSDRFSAERPKGSFSTLEIQRTEQGDSAMYLCASSPHDRDTIYFGEGSWLTVV.

J is TRBJ2-7 and V is TRBV6-2 or TRBV6-3, with D maybe TRBD2 (6 bases). The germline V gene has CDR1 MNHEY and CDR2 SVGEGT. V was cut by 3 bases and J by 7 bases, with 19 bases left in between. This CDR3 comprises 15 residues. This chain's CDR3 is CASSYNTELAREQYF. The DNA of the CDR3 is TGTGCCAGCAGTTATAACACCGAACTAGCACGGGAGCAGTACTTC.

The J gene is TRBJ1-2, the V gene TRBV30; 7 bases are a match to TRBD1. The CDR3 totals 14 residues. Unmatched junction bases numbered 9, after V lost 3 bases and J lost 5 bases. Germline V CDR1 and CDR2: GTSNPN, SVGIG (reference sequence). The CDR3 loop is CAWREPGQQYGYTF. DNA of the CDR3: TGTGCCTGGAGGGAACCGGGACAGCAATATGGCTACACCTTC.

This clone showed up just a few times. This chain links TRBV5-1 with TRBJ1-5; D is perhaps TRBD1 (5 bases). The CDR3 has 15 amino acids. V was cut by 4 bases and J by 4 bases, with 15 bases left in between. Germline values: CDR1 SGHRS, CDR2 YFSETQ. CDR3 protein: CASSIQGGDNQPQHF. CDR3 sequence (DNA): TGCGCCAGCAGCATCCAGGGAGGGGATAATCAGCCCCAGCATTTT.

The chain joins TRBV2 to TRBJ1-4, with D tentatively TRBD1 (5 bases). Germline CDR1 reads SNHLY; CDR2 reads FYNNEI. This CDR3 comprises 15 residues. The CDR3 DNA follows: TGTGCTTCAGCCGGGACTTCTACAACTAATGAAAAACTGTTTTTT. Protein sequence: CASAGTSTTNEKLFF.

The chain combines TRBV21-1 with TRBJ1-1; the table's D call, TRBD1, was not checked against the DNA. TRBV21-1 is recorded as a pseudogene. The length of the CDR3 is 11 residues. CDR3 sequence: CASRGQTEAFF. The CDR3 DNA sequence: TGTGCCAGCCGGGGACAGACTGAAGCTTTCTTT.

The J gene is TRBJ2-7, the V gene TRBV13; 9 positions match TRBD1. The CDR3 length is 17 residues. Germline CDR1 and CDR2: PRHDT and FYEKMQ (reference sequence). Germline trimming cut 0 bases from V and 1 base from J; bases unmatched to any gene: 7. The CDR3 nucleotides are TGTGCCAGCAGCTTAGGGCACACCGGGACAGGGTCCTACGAGCAGTACTTC. Residues: CASSLGHTGTGSYEQYF. Looking up the rest from reference TRBV13 and TRBJ2-7 gives the full variable domain: AAGVIQSPRHLIKEKRETATLKCYPIPRHDTVYWYQQGPGQDPQFLISFYEKMQSDKGSIPDRFSAQQFSDYHSELNMSSLELGDSALYFCASSLGHTGTGSYEQYFGPGTRLTVT.

The genes are TRBV6-2 or TRBV6-3 and TRBJ2-5, with D perhaps matching TRBD2 (6 bases). Germline V gene sequence: CDR1 MNHEY, CDR2 SVGEGT. V was clipped by 6 bases and J by 4 bases, with 15 bases between them. The CDR3 has 14 residues. CDR3 sequence (DNA): TGTGCCAGCAGCCAAGACCGAGCGGGAGAGACCCAGTACTTC. Translating gives CASSQDRAGETQYF.

CDR3 sequence (DNA): TGTGCCAGCCTGGACCAACAGGGGATTTCACCCCTCCACTTT. It specifies CASLDQQGISPLHF. This sequence joins TRBV2 and TRBJ1-6; TRBD1 aligns across 7 bases. CDR1 SNHLY and CDR2 FYNNEI come from the germline V gene. CDR3 length equals 14 residues. After removal of 8 bases from V and 9 bases from J, the junction contained 10 bases not matched to a gene.

V is TRBV4-1 and J is TRBJ1-2; D ambiguous. The V end was cut by 0 bases, the J end by 8 bases, with 10 bases between. Germline V gene sequence: CDR1 MGHRA, CDR2 YSYEKL. This CDR3 spans 13 amino acids. The CDR3 coding sequence is TGCGCCAGCAGCCAAGATAGGGATCGGGGCTACACCTTC. This translates into CASSQDRDRGYTF.

This chain uses TRBV3-1 (or the pseudogene TRBV3-2) with TRBJ1-2; possible D gene TRBD1, 6 bases. Trimming pared 3 bases from V and 0 bases from J, leaving 11 bases between. The CDR3 extends over 15 amino acids. Germline CDR1 and CDR2: LGHDT and YNNKEL (reference sequence). CDR3 sequence: CASSQAGGPNYGYTF. The CDR3 bases are TGTGCCAGCAGCCAGGCCGGGGGGCCTAACTATGGCTACACCTTC.

The rearrangement uses TRBV9 and TRBJ1-1; D ambiguous. Trimming stripped 2 bases from V and 5 bases from J, with 10 bases between. Germline lookup yields CDR1 SGDLS and CDR2 YYNGEE. The length of the CDR3 is 13 residues. The CDR3 DNA is TGTGCCAGCAGCGTTTCTACGACGACTGAAGCTTTCTTT. It yields the protein CASSVSTTTEAFF.

The CDR3 is CASTLAPLRTGGSGNTIYF. The CDR3 DNA reads as TGTGCCAGCACTCTAGCCCCTTTGAGAACAGGGGGAAGTGGAAACACCATATATTTT. This rearrangement joins TRBV7-2 to TRBJ1-3, with 8 bases identical to TRBD1. CDR3 size: 19 residues. Germline V gene lookup returns CDR1 SGHTA and CDR2 FQGNSA. V trimming: 7 bases; J trimming: 3 bases; junction bases outside the gene matches: 20.

A few counts support this clone. V is TRBV28 and J is TRBJ2-1; D gene ambiguous. Germline V gene sequence: CDR1 MDHEN, CDR2 SYDVKM. The CDR3 totals 11 residues. The germline V and J ends were trimmed by 1 base and 15 bases, with 10 bases remaining between them. CDR3: CASSLYGSPFF. As DNA, the CDR3 is TGTGCCAGCAGTTTATATGGTAGTCCGTTCTTC.

The CDR3 DNA reads as TGTGCCAGCAGCGTAGTAGGCGGGGCCGGGAATGAGCAGTTCTTC. This encodes CASSVVGGAGNEQFF. This sequence joins TRBV9 and TRBJ2-1, with D perhaps matching TRBD2 (6 bases). Germline V gives CDR1 SGDLS, CDR2 YYNGEE. This CDR3 is 15 amino acids long. Trimming took 0 bases from V and 7 from J, leaving 14 bases between them.